A selection of T cell receptor beta chains follows, all from one sample in a study of T cells in Graves' hyperthyroidism and ophthalmopathy. TCRdb reprocessed the multiplex PCR reads via MiXCR and lists one record per CDR3 protein. The profile covers some 250,000 distinct CDR3 sequences, with 13% to 15% appearing a single time and about an eighth taken by the ten largest. The sequenced sample consisted of blood. The receptors derive from a middle-aged woman with Graves' hyperthyroidism that later progressed to Graves' ophthalmopathy. CDR3s include the opening cysteine and the closing phenylalanine or tryptophan.

j_call v_call cdr3_aa
TRBJ1-5 TRBV20-1 CSVSGIDQPQHF
TRBJ2-2 TRBV9 CASSVLPPETGDTGELFF
TRBJ1-2 TRBV6-1 CASSPGDRTNYGYTF
TRBJ2-3 TRBV5-1 CASRAADSTDTQYF
TRBJ1-1 TRBV4-1 CASRGVGANTEAFF
TRBJ2-1 TRBV7-9 CASSPTSDEQFF
TRBJ1-4 TRBV4-1 CASSQPGHSTNEKLFF
TRBJ2-2 TRBV28 CASSLQGRGEPFF
TRBJ2-5 TRBV19 CASSIRAGGRGETQYF
TRBJ2-7 TRBV11-2 CASSFISLEQYF
TRBJ1-6 TRBV5-1 CASSLAGSSYNSPLHF
TRBJ1-1 TRBV18 CASSSTGMNTEAFF
TRBJ1-1 TRBV2 CAKGDRDDTEAFF
TRBJ2-1 TRBV20-1 CSARDLIQTSGVYNEQFF
TRBJ1-4 TRBV20-1 CSAGDRGANEKLFF
TRBJ1-1 TRBV2 CASSVLASLNTEAFF
TRBJ1-1 TRBV28 CASSLEGEGTSFSPRYTEAFF
TRBJ2-1 TRBV20-1 CSARKGPGYYNEQFF
TRBJ2-1 TRBV10-2 CASIRPSYNEQFF
TRBJ1-2 TRBV19 CASSTLGGFYGYTF
TRBJ2-2 TRBV5-4 CASSFSSLVRWTGNTGELFF
TRBJ2-7 TRBV6-2/TRBV6-3 CASSYLPSHGLAGCYEQYF
TRBJ1-4 TRBV27 CASSSLSGRYGEKLFF
TRBJ2-2 TRBV27 CASSLFQGGTGELFF
TRBJ2-7 TRBV3-1 CASSQDFRGQYF
TRBJ2-3 TRBV5-6 CASSLGPLTQTDTQYF
TRBJ2-3 TRBV9 CASADTQYF
TRBJ2-5 TRBV7-3 CASSRTSGMETQYF
TRBJ2-1 TRBV12-3/TRBV12-4 CASCGLPYNEQFF
TRBJ1-6 TRBV7-9 CASSSTTGGLVNSPLHF
TRBJ2-5 TRBV6-1 CASTEDGFGETQYF
TRBJ1-1 TRBV7-2 CASSLGRTFEAFF
TRBJ1-1 TRBV12-3/TRBV12-4 CASCWGGGTEAFF
TRBJ2-7 TRBV19 CASSTSGDYTYEQYF
TRBJ1-2 TRBV12-3/TRBV12-4 CASSDRGRQYGYTF
TRBJ2-7 TRBV9 CASSVAGLDEQYF
TRBJ2-1 TRBV28 CASSSRPRSSYNEQFF
TRBJ1-5 TRBV9 CASSPDPGEGNQPQHF
TRBJ2-1 TRBV20-1 CRGRTGASYNEQFF
TRBJ2-5 TRBV3-1 CASSRLAGQETQYF
TRBJ1-4 TRBV7-9 CATPPEKLFF
TRBJ2-7 TRBV20-1 CSARELAGEVNEQYF
TRBJ2-4 TRBV28 CASSPWTGTGELLQYF
TRBJ1-2 TRBV7-8 CASSLESINYGYTF
TRBJ2-1 TRBV2 CASLAAGRFF
TRBJ2-3 TRBV12-3/TRBV12-4 CATMWGADTQYF
TRBJ2-2 TRBV12-3/TRBV12-4 CASNPDRARELFF
TRBJ2-1 TRBV3-1 CASSQGSGSYNEQFF
TRBJ2-7 TRBV4-1 CASSQDSSPGPGLYEQYF
TRBJ2-3 TRBV30 CAWRPWVSGRVTSPYF
TRBJ2-5 TRBV6-2/TRBV6-3 CASSYVRGRALEETQYF
TRBJ2-5 TRBV28 CASSLWQGSGSIPGLETQYF
TRBJ1-6 TRBV28 CASSSYLGDKYNSPLHF
TRBJ1-6 TRBV6-9 CASSYTVRGGGNSPLHF
TRBJ2-5 TRBV4-1 CASSQGPVGETQYF
TRBJ1-5 TRBV4-1 CASSQEESRTRISQPQHF